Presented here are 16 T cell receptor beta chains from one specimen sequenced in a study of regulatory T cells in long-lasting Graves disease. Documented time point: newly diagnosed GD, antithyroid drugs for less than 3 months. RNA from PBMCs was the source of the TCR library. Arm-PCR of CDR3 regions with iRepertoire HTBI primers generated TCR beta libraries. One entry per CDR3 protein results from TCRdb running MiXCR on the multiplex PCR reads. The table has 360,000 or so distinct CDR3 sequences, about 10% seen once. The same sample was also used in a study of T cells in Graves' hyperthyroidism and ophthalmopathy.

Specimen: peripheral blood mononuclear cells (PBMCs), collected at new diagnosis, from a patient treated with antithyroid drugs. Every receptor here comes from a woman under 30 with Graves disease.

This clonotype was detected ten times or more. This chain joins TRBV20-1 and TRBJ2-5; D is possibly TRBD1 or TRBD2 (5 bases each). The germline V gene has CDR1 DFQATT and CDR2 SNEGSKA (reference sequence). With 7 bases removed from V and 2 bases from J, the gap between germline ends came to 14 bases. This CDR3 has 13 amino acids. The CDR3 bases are TGCAGTGGTGGGGGAGAGGAGCAAGAGACCCAGTACTTC. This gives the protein CSGGGEEQETQYF.

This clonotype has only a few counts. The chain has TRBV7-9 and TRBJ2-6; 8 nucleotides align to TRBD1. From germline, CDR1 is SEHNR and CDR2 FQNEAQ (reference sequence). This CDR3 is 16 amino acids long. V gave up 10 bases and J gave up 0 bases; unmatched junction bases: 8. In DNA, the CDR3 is TGTGCCAACAGTCCAACAGGGGGCTCTGGGGCCAACGTCCTGACTTTC. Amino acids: CANSPTGGSGANVLTF.

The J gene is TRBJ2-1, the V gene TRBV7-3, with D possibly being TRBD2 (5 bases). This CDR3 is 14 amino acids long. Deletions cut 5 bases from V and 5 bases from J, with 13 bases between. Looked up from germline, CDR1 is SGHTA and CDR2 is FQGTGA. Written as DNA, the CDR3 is TGTGCCAGCAGCCCCACGAGCGGACACAATGAGCAGTTCTTC. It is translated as CASSPTSGHNEQFF.

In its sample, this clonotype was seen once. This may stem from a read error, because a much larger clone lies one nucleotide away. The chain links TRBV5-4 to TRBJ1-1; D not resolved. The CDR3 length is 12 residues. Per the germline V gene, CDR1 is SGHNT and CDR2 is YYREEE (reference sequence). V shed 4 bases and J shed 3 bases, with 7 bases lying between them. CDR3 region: CASSARDTEAFF. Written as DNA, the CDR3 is TGTGCCAGCAGCGCCAGAGACACTGAAGCTTTCTTT.

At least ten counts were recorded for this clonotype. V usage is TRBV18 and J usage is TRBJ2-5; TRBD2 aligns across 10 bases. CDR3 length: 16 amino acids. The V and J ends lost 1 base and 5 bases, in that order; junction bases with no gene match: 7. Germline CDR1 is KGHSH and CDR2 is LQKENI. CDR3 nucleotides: TGTGCCAGCTCACCACGGGCTAGCGGGAGAGTGGAGACCCAGTACTTC. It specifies CASSPRASGRVETQYF.

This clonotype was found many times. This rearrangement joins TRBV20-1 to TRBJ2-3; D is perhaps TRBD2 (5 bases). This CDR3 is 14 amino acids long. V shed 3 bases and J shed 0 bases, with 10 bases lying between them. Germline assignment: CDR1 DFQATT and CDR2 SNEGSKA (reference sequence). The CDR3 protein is CSASAGGSTDTQYF. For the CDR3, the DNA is TGCAGTGCTAGCGCGGGCGGGAGCACAGATACGCAGTATTTT.

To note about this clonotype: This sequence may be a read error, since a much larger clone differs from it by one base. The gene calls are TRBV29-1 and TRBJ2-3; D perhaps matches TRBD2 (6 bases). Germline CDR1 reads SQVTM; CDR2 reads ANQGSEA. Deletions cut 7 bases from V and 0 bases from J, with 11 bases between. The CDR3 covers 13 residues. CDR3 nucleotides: TGCAGCGCCGGGGCGGGGAGCACAGATACGCAGTATTTT. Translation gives CSAGAGSTDTQYF.

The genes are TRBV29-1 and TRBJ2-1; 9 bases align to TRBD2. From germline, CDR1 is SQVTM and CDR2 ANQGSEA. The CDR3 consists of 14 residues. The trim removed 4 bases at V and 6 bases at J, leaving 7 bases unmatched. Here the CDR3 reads CSVVLASGINEQFF. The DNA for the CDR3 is TGCAGCGTTGTATTGGCTAGCGGGATCAATGAGCAGTTCTTC.

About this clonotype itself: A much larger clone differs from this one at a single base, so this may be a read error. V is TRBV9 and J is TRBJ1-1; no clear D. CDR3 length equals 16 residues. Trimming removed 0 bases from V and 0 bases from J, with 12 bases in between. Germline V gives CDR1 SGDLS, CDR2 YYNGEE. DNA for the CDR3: TGTGCCAGCAGCGTAGCCAGGACTGCCATGAACACTGAAGCTTTCTTT. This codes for CASSVARTAMNTEAFF.

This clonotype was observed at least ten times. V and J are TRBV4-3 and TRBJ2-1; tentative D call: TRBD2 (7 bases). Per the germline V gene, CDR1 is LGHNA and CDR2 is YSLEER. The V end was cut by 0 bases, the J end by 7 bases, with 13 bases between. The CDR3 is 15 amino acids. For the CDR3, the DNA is TGCGCCAGCAGCCAAGAGCGGGGGCGGCTTAATGAGCAGTTCTTC. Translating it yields CASSQERGRLNEQFF.

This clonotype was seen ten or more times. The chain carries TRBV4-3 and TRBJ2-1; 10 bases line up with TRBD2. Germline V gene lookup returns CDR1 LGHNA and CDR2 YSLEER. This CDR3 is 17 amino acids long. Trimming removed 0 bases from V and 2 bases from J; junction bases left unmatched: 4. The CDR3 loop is CASSQDSSGGPYNEQFF. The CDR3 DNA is TGCGCCAGCAGCCAAGACTCTAGCGGGGGCCCCTACAATGAGCAGTTCTTC.

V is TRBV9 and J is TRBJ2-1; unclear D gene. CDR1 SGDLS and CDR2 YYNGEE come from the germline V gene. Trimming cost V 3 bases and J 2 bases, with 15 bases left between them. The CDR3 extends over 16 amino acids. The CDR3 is CASSALLEWTYNEQFF. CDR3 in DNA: TGTGCCAGCAGCGCCTTGCTGGAGTGGACCTACAATGAGCAGTTCTTC.

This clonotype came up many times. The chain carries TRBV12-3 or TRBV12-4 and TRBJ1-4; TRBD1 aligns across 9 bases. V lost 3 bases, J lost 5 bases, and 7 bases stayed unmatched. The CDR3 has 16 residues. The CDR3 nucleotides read TGTGCCAGCAGTTTCCTCAACAGGGGGCCGAATGAAAAACTGTTTTTT. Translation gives CASSFLNRGPNEKLFF.

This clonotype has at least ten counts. The CDR3 DNA is TGTGCCAGCAGCCCCTATTCGAGAGGGGAGACCCAGTACTTC. Protein product: CASSPYSRGETQYF. The chain links TRBV7-3 to TRBJ2-5, with a weak D call TRBD2 (5 bases). The CDR3 is made up of 14 amino acids. Germline assignment: CDR1 SGHTA and CDR2 FQGTGA. Deletions cut 5 bases from V and 5 bases from J, with 15 bases between.

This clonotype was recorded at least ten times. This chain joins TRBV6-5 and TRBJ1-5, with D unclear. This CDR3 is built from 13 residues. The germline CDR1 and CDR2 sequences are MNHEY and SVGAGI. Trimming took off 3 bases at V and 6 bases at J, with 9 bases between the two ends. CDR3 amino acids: CASSYQVGQPQHF. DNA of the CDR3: TGTGCCAGCAGTTATCAGGTCGGTCAGCCCCAGCATTTT.

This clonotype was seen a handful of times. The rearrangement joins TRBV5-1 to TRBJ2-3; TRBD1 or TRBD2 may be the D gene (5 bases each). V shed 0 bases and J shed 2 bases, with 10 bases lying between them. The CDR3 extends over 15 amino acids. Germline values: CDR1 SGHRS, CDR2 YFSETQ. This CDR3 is CASSLGGTNTDTQYF. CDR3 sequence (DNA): TGCGCCAGCAGCTTGGGAGGGACCAACACAGATACGCAGTATTTT.